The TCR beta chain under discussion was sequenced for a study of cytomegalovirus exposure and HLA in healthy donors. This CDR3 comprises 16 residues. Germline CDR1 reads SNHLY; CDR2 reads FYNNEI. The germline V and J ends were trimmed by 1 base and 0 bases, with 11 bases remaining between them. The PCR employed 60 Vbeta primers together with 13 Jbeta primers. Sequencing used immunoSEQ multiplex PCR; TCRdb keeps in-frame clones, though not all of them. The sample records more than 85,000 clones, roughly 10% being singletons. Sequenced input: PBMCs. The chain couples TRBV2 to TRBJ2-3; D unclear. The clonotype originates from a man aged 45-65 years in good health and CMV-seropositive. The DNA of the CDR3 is TGTGCCAGCAGTGAAGGGGCCACAATTAGCACAGATACGCAGTATTTT. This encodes CASSEGATISTDTQYF.